A single sample is the source of the 17 T cell receptor beta chains below, sequenced in a study of Ad26.COV2.S vaccination and SARS-CoV-2 variants. The treatment here: about 20 received Ad26.COV2.S at low or high dose, single or two shots; roughly five received placebo; per-sample allocation not given. Repertoires come from day 63 after the first vaccine or placebo injection. The data were produced by immunoSEQ multiplex PCR, yet TCRdb's version contains in-frame clones alone and is incomplete. This table has roughly 450,000 clones, 80% to 95% appearing once. The sequenced sample was peripheral blood, obtained in a trial of Ad26.COV2.S vaccine versus placebo. All receptors come from a person aged 18-65 years who received the Ad26.COV2.S COVID-19 vaccine or a placebo.

This sequence joins TRBV11-3 and TRBJ2-3, with 7 bases aligning to TRBD1. The CDR3 covers 15 residues. The V gene end was trimmed by 5 bases and the J gene end by 3 bases; junction bases not matched to a gene: 8. The germline V gene has CDR1 SGHNT and CDR2 YENEEA. The CDR3 region has the DNA TGTGCCAGCAGCCCCGGGACAGTATCAACAGATACGCAGTATTTT. Amino acids: CASSPGTVSTDTQYF. The whole variable domain, remainder taken from reference TRBV11-3 and TRBJ2-3, is EAGVVQSPRYKIIEKKQPVAFWCNPISGHNTLYWYLQNLGQGPELLIRYENEEAVDDSQLPKDRFSAERLKGVDSTLKIQPAELGDSAVYLCASSPGTVSTDTQYFGPGTRLTVL.

CDR3 nucleotide sequence: TGTGCCAGCAGCTTAGTTCCGGGTACAGGGGGTCAGCCCCAGCATTTT. Translation: CASSLVPGTGGQPQHF. V is TRBV5-5 and J is TRBJ1-5; 8 bases line up with TRBD1. The CDR3 is made up of 16 amino acids. Trimming took 2 bases from V and 6 from J; bases not matched to a gene: 10. Germline V CDR1 and CDR2: SGHKS, YYEKEE (reference sequence).

The chain combines TRBV5-6 with TRBJ2-5, with D perhaps matching TRBD1 or TRBD2 (5 bases each). This CDR3 is built from 17 residues. The germline V gene encodes CDR1 SGHDT and CDR2 YYEEEE. The germline V and J ends were trimmed by 5 bases and 9 bases, with 29 bases remaining between them. The CDR3 sequence is CASSRVGSAPGVGAQYF. CDR3 sequence (DNA): TGTGCCAGCAGTCGAGTGGGGTCGGCGCCTGGAGTGGGGGCCCAGTACTTC.

The rearrangement uses TRBV28 and TRBJ2-1, with D unclear. The CDR3 is 12 amino acids. Per the germline V gene, CDR1 is MDHEN and CDR2 is SYDVKM. Trimming took 6 bases from V and 10 from J, leaving 13 bases between them. The CDR3 DNA is TGTGCCAGCAGAACCCAAGGGCTAGAGCAGTTCTTC. This translates into CASRTQGLEQFF.

The chain has TRBV5-5 and TRBJ2-2, with a possible D match to TRBD1 (5 bases). Germline V gene data show CDR1 as SGHKS and CDR2 as YYEKEE (reference sequence). The CDR3 spans 13 residues. V was clipped by 0 bases and J by 7 bases, with 7 bases between them. The CDR3 is CASSLAGFGELFF. The CDR3 region has the DNA TGTGCCAGCAGCTTGGCAGGGTTCGGGGAGCTGTTTTTT.

This clone has only one observation. This rearrangement joins TRBV27 to TRBJ2-7; TRBD1 matches at 8 bases. V gave up 1 base and J gave up 1 base; unmatched junction bases: 3. The CDR3 loop spans 15 amino acids. CDR1 MNHEY and CDR2 SMNVEV come from the germline V gene (reference sequence). CDR3 sequence: CASSLYGTGSYEQYF. The CDR3, as DNA: TGTGCCAGCAGTTTATACGGGACAGGTTCCTACGAGCAGTACTTC.

The chain has TRBV19 and TRBJ2-7; the match to TRBD2 covers 11 bases. V was pared by 3 bases and J by 4 bases, with 2 bases of the junction left unmatched. CDR1 LNHDA and CDR2 SQIVND come from the germline V gene (reference sequence). The CDR3 totals 14 residues. The CDR3 protein is CASSIGTSGYEQYF. Here the CDR3 DNA reads TGTGCCAGTAGTATTGGGACTAGCGGATACGAGCAGTACTTC.

The DNA for the CDR3 is TGTGCCAGCAGCCAAGGGGGGACAAAGGGGCGAGAGACCCAGTACTTC. This encodes CASSQGGTKGRETQYF. The genes are TRBV7-7 and TRBJ2-5; D possibly matches TRBD1 or TRBD2 (6 bases each). The CDR3 consists of 16 residues. Germline CDR1 SSHAT, CDR2 FNYEAQ (reference sequence). The V end was cut by 5 bases, the J end by 4 bases, with 20 bases between.

The gene calls are TRBV13 and TRBJ2-7; 7 nucleotides align to TRBD1. V shed 5 bases, J shed 0 bases, and the junction held 13 bases outside the gene matches. Germline V lookup: CDR1 PRHDT, CDR2 FYEKMQ (reference sequence). The CDR3 loop spans 17 amino acids. In DNA, the CDR3 is TGTGCCAGCAGCCACCCACCGTCCGGGACAGTCTCCTACGAGCAGTACTTC. This sequence encodes CASSHPPSGTVSYEQYF.

The V gene is TRBV5-1, the J gene TRBJ1-2; 7 bases agree with TRBD1. V lost 4 bases to trimming and J lost 2 bases; unmatched junction nucleotides: 8. This CDR3 comprises 15 residues. From germline, CDR1 is SGHRS and CDR2 YFSETQ. The CDR3 loop reads CASSTGTDSNYGYTF. The CDR3 DNA sequence: TGCGCCAGCAGCACCGGGACAGACTCCAACTATGGCTACACCTTC.

This chain connects TRBV4-2 to TRBJ2-1, with TRBD2 matching 7 bases. In germline, CDR1 is LGHNA, CDR2 YNFKEQ. V was pared by 0 bases and J by 4 bases, with 6 bases of the junction left unmatched. The CDR3 sequence is 16 residues long. For the CDR3, the DNA is TGTGCCAGCAGCCAAGAGTGGGGGGAGGGGTACAATGAGCAGTTCTTC. It specifies CASSQEWGEGYNEQFF.

The chain combines TRBV3-1 (or the pseudogene TRBV3-2) with TRBJ2-3; tentatively, D is TRBD1 (6 bases). The CDR3 is 16 amino acids. Trimming removed 3 bases from V and 0 bases from J, with 13 bases in between. Per germline, CDR1 LGHDT and CDR2 YNNKEL (reference sequence). The CDR3 DNA reads TGTGCCAGCAGCCACTCGAGGGGGTCTAGCACAGATACGCAGTATTTT. It is translated as CASSHSRGSSTDTQYF.

V gene TRBV9 combines with J gene TRBJ2-1; TRBD2 matches at 7 bases. Germline V gene sequence: CDR1 SGDLS, CDR2 YYNGEE. Trimming at V came to 3 bases and at J to 0 bases, leaving 0 bases not matched to a gene. CDR3 length equals 14 residues. The CDR3 DNA reads TGTGCCAGCAGCGGCGGGAGCTCCTACAATGAGCAGTTCTTC. Its translation is CASSGGSSYNEQFF.

The V and J genes are TRBV9 and TRBJ2-5; D is uncertain. Germline assignment: CDR1 SGDLS and CDR2 YYNGEE. The ends were cut back, 2 bases at V and 5 bases at J, with 10 bases in the middle. CDR3 length equals 13 residues. This CDR3 reads CASSVFGPETQYF. The CDR3 DNA follows: TGTGCCAGCAGCGTTTTCGGCCCGGAGACCCAGTACTTC.

The chain has TRBV27 and TRBJ1-1; TRBD1 agrees at 7 bases. Germline lookup yields CDR1 MNHEY and CDR2 SMNVEV (reference sequence). V shed 5 bases, J shed 4 bases, and the junction held 7 bases outside the gene matches. The CDR3 contains 14 residues. The CDR3 sequence: CASSMRQGGTEAFF. The DNA of the CDR3 is TGTGCCAGCAGTATGCGACAGGGAGGCACTGAAGCTTTCTTT.

The chain joins TRBV7-2 to TRBJ2-6; no firm D call. The CDR3 totals 14 residues. The germline V gene has CDR1 SGHTA and CDR2 FQGNSA. Trimming stripped 4 bases from V and 0 bases from J, with 4 bases between. The CDR3 bases are TGTGCCAGCAGCTACCACTCTGGGGCCAACGTCCTGACTTTC. It encodes CASSYHSGANVLTF.

The gene calls are TRBV19 and TRBJ2-7, with 9 bases lining up with TRBD1. Losses at the gene ends were 5 bases for V and 6 bases for J; bases not matched to a gene: 8. The CDR3 has 14 amino acids. Per germline, CDR1 LNHDA and CDR2 SQIVND (reference sequence). This chain's CDR3 is CASSRNRGQGEQYF. DNA of the CDR3: TGTGCCAGTAGTCGCAACAGGGGGCAGGGCGAGCAGTACTTC.